This passage covers 26 T cell receptor beta chains from one sample sequenced in a study of early T cells in non-severe SARS-CoV-2 infection. One entry per CDR3 protein, called by TCRdb with MiXCR from the 5' RACE reads. The data hold some 71,000 distinct CDR3 sequences, with roughly 9.4% observed a single time. The sequencing input was whole blood. The source is an adult who was a healthcare worker with PCR-confirmed SARS-CoV-2 infection or an uninfected control (not recorded which).

The rearrangement links TRBV20-1 to TRBJ2-2; D remains ambiguous. In germline, CDR1 is DFQATT, CDR2 SNEGSKA (reference sequence). Trimming removed 2 bases at V and 7 bases at J, with 8 bases between. This CDR3 comprises 12 residues. The DNA for the CDR3 is TGCAGTGCTAGAAGAGAGGTCGGGGAGCTGTTTTTT. The encoded protein is CSARREVGELFF.

This chain joins TRBV9 and TRBJ2-1; D may correspond to TRBD1 or TRBD2 (5 bases each). Germline loops: CDR1 SGDLS, CDR2 YYNGEE. The CDR3 covers 15 residues. Trimming stripped 4 bases from V and 2 bases from J, with 13 bases between. The CDR3 sequence is CASSSGLATYNEQFF. The DNA of the CDR3 is TGTGCCAGCAGCTCGGGGCTAGCTACCTACAATGAGCAGTTCTTC.

A few counts support this clonotype. The chain employs TRBV6-5 and TRBJ2-3, with TRBD1 as a possible D gene (6 bases). The CDR3 contains 15 residues. Trimming removed 6 bases at V and 6 bases at J, with 19 bases between. The germline gives CDR1 MNHEY, CDR2 SVGAGI. The CDR3 is CASRPTQGRGDTQYF. The CDR3 nucleotides are TGTGCCAGCAGGCCTACTCAGGGTAGGGGGGATACGCAGTATTTT.

This clonotype was seen repeatedly, ten times or more. V gene TRBV3-1 combines with J gene TRBJ2-1, with D possibly matching TRBD2 (5 bases). Trimming removed 3 bases from V and 9 bases from J, with 6 bases in between. The CDR3 is 11 residues long. Germline V gene data show CDR1 as LGHDT and CDR2 as YNNKEL (reference sequence). The CDR3 DNA follows: TGTGCCAGCAGCCAGGAGGTTGAGCAGTTCTTC. Protein sequence: CASSQEVEQFF.

This clonotype occurred a few times. The chain joins TRBV7-9 to TRBJ2-3; 12 bases are shared with TRBD2. This CDR3 region has 15 residues. The germline V gene has CDR1 SEHNR and CDR2 FQNEAQ (reference sequence). J lost 4 bases, V lost 5 bases, and 4 bases had no gene match. The chain's CDR3 is CASSLLAGGSDTQYF. In DNA, the CDR3 is TGTGCCAGCAGCCTACTAGCGGGAGGTTCAGATACGCAGTATTTT.

This clonotype was detected ten times or more. V and J are TRBV6-6 and TRBJ1-4; no firm D call. Trimming shortened V by 2 bases and J by 4 bases, and 5 bases separated the two germline ends. In germline, CDR1 is MNHNY, CDR2 SVGAGI (reference sequence). The CDR3 spans 13 residues. CDR3 region: CASSYDRNEKLFF. DNA of the CDR3: TGTGCCAGCAGTTACGACCGTAATGAAAAACTGTTTTTT.

The V and J genes are TRBV6-2 or TRBV6-3 and TRBJ2-1, with 9 bases that match TRBD1. The CDR3 covers 16 residues. The V segment lost 5 bases and the J segment 6 bases; nucleotides outside the gene matches: 11. Germline CDR1 and CDR2: MNHEY and SVGEGT. The CDR3 loop reads CASSQEKLTGGNEQFF. The CDR3 region has the DNA TGTGCCAGCAGTCAAGAAAAGCTGACAGGGGGCAATGAGCAGTTCTTC.

Details on this clonotype: It may be a read error: a sequence one base away is much more abundant. This chain links TRBV6-4 with TRBJ1-1; TRBD1 is a possible D gene (6 bases). V lost 3 bases and J lost 1, with 6 bases in between. The CDR3 contains 13 residues. Germline assignment: CDR1 MRHNA and CDR2 SNTAGT. The CDR3 protein is CASSETGNTEAFF. CDR3 nucleotides: TGTGCCAGCAGTGAGACAGGGAACACTGAAGCTTTCTTT.

This clonotype has ten or more counts. The genes are TRBV7-3 and TRBJ2-3; D perhaps matches TRBD2 (7 bases). The V and J ends lost 1 base and 7 bases respectively, with 15 bases between them. Germline V gene data show CDR1 as SGHTA and CDR2 as FQGTGA. This CDR3 is 15 amino acids long. The CDR3 region is CASSLRAGGRNTQYF. CDR3 nucleotide sequence: TGTGCCAGCAGCTTAAGGGCCGGGGGGCGGAATACGCAGTATTTT.

This clonotype was seen many times. This chain joins TRBV7-3 and TRBJ2-1, with a tentative D call TRBD1 (6 bases). The CDR3 length is 16 residues. Germline lookup yields CDR1 SGHTA and CDR2 FQGTGA. V was clipped by 5 bases and J by 5 bases, with 19 bases between them. CDR3 DNA sequence: TGTGCCAGCAGCCCAACCACAGGGAACCACCACAATGAGCAGTTCTTC. Encoded protein: CASSPTTGNHHNEQFF.

This chain links TRBV6-6 with TRBJ2-3; 11 bases are a match to TRBD2. The CDR3 is 17 amino acids. Germline lookup yields CDR1 MNHNY and CDR2 SVGAGI (reference sequence). V dropped 5 bases and J dropped 0; count of bases not matched to a gene: 7. The CDR3 coding sequence is TGTGCCAGCAGTCGTAGCGGGAGGGCCTCGAGCACAGATACGCAGTATTTT. This gives the protein CASSRSGRASSTDTQYF.

In its sample, this clonotype was seen a few times. The chain links TRBV20-1 to TRBJ1-1; D is uncertain. V lost 0 bases and J lost 0, with 8 bases in between. Germline loops: CDR1 DFQATT, CDR2 SNEGSKA (reference sequence). The CDR3 covers 14 residues. This chain's CDR3 is CSAREGPMNTEAFF. The CDR3 nucleotides read TGCAGTGCTAGAGAAGGGCCCATGAACACTGAAGCTTTCTTT.

This clonotype was seen only a few times. The chain recombines TRBV6-1 with TRBJ2-1, with D perhaps matching TRBD1 (6 bases). The CDR3 totals 17 residues. The V end lost 2 bases, the J end lost 1 base, and 15 bases lay between the germline ends. Germline lookup yields CDR1 MNHNS and CDR2 SASEGT. The CDR3 DNA reads TGTGCCAGCAGTGAACGAGAGGTAGGGGGTTCCTACAATGAGCAGTTCTTC. Protein: CASSEREVGGSYNEQFF.

Ten or more counts support this clonotype. The rearrangement joins TRBV20-1 to TRBJ2-3, with 10 bases matching TRBD2. The CDR3 loop spans 15 amino acids. Per germline, CDR1 DFQATT and CDR2 SNEGSKA (reference sequence). J was trimmed by 3 bases and V by 0 bases; bases with no gene match: 3. CDR3 nucleotides: TGCAGTGCTAGAGATACTAGCGGGATGACAGATACGCAGTATTTT. Translation gives CSARDTSGMTDTQYF.

The V and J genes are TRBV25-1 and TRBJ2-7; 7 nucleotides align to TRBD1. Germline CDR1 reads MGHDK; CDR2 reads SYGVNS. Germline trimming cut 2 bases from V and 3 bases from J; bases unmatched to any gene: 7. The CDR3 totals 15 residues. CDR3 coding DNA: TGTGCCAGCAGTGAAGGGAACAGGGGAATCTACGAGCAGTACTTC. Residues: CASSEGNRGIYEQYF.

This clonotype has a count of ten or more. V is TRBV6-2 or TRBV6-3 and J is TRBJ2-2; tentative D call: TRBD2 (5 bases). Germline V gives CDR1 MNHEY, CDR2 SVGEGT. This CDR3 spans 13 amino acids. V lost 7 bases and J lost 0, with 6 bases in between. In DNA form, the CDR3 reads TGTGCCAGCATCGGGACGAACACCGGGGAGCTGTTTTTT. It specifies CASIGTNTGELFF.

Comments on this clonotype: It may be a read error: a sequence one base away is much more abundant. This sequence joins TRBV11-2 and TRBJ2-1; a weak D match, TRBD1 (6 bases). This CDR3 is 18 amino acids long. Germline V gives CDR1 SGHAT, CDR2 FQNNGV. The ends were cut back, 6 bases at V and 0 bases at J, with 21 bases in the middle. The CDR3 DNA reads as TGTGCCAGCAGTGAATCAGGGGCGAATCCTATCTCCTACAATGAGCAGTTCTTC. Translating it yields CASSESGANPISYNEQFF.

The table lists this clonotype with many counts. This sequence joins TRBV24-1 and TRBJ2-1; D not resolved. The V and J ends lost 0 bases and 5 bases respectively, with 10 bases between them. The CDR3 spans 15 residues. Germline CDR1 is KGHDR and CDR2 is SFDVKD. The CDR3 coding sequence is TGTGCCACCAGTGATTTGCGGTCAGGAAACAATGAGCAGTTCTTC. Its translation is CATSDLRSGNNEQFF.

This clonotype has ten or more counts. The V and J genes are TRBV20-1 and TRBJ2-1; 8 bases line up with TRBD2. The CDR3 extends over 16 amino acids. Per germline, CDR1 DFQATT and CDR2 SNEGSKA (reference sequence). J was trimmed by 8 bases and V by 3 bases; bases with no gene match: 15. The CDR3, as DNA: TGCAGTGCTAGGGCCCGGGCGGGGGGAAATCTCGATGAGCAGTTCTTC. Residues: CSARARAGGNLDEQFF.

The V and J genes are TRBV5-1 and TRBJ2-3; 12 bases match TRBD2. The CDR3 extends over 17 amino acids. V gave up 2 bases and J gave up 2 bases; unmatched junction bases: 6. Germline values: CDR1 SGHRS, CDR2 YFSETQ. Here the CDR3 reads CASSFSRLAGDTDTQYF. The CDR3 DNA is TGCGCCAGCAGCTTTTCGCGACTAGCGGGGGACACAGATACGCAGTATTTT.

This clonotype came up a few times. The J gene is TRBJ1-5, the V gene TRBV11-2, with D perhaps matching TRBD1 (6 bases). The V gene's germline CDR1 is SGHAT and CDR2 FQNNGV. The CDR3 covers 15 residues. The ends were cut back, 3 bases at V and 4 bases at J, with 13 bases in the middle. The DNA for the CDR3 is TGTGCCAGCAGCTTCTTAGGGGGGCCTAATCAGCCCCAGCATTTT. Encoded protein: CASSFLGGPNQPQHF.

The sample holds a few counts of this clonotype. This rearrangement joins TRBV9 to TRBJ2-1, with D maybe TRBD1 (5 bases). The ends were cut back, 4 bases at V and 2 bases at J, with 10 bases in the middle. The CDR3 covers 14 residues. Germline-derived CDR1 and CDR2 are SGDLS and YYNGEE. CDR3: CASSPQTAYNEQFF. The CDR3, as DNA: TGTGCCAGCAGCCCCCAGACAGCCTACAATGAGCAGTTCTTC.

This clonotype appeared many times. V gene TRBV9 combines with J gene TRBJ2-2; TRBD2 aligns across 9 bases. This CDR3 region has 17 residues. Per the germline V gene, CDR1 is SGDLS and CDR2 is YYNGEE. Germline trimming cut 1 base from V and 0 bases from J; bases unmatched to any gene: 4. CDR3 DNA: TGTGCCAGCAGCGTACCGGGACTAGCAGCGAACACCGGGGAGCTGTTTTTT. It translates to CASSVPGLAANTGELFF.

This clonotype has at least ten counts. CDR3 region: CAWSAQKDTQYF. DNA of the CDR3: TGTGCCTGGAGTGCCCAGAAGGATACGCAGTATTTT. The gene calls are TRBV30 and TRBJ2-3; no definite D call. Trimming stripped 1 base from V and 6 bases from J, with 8 bases between. Germline V CDR1 and CDR2: GTSNPN, SVGIG (reference sequence). The CDR3 covers 12 residues.

This clonotype was seen ten or more times. The chain uses TRBV29-1 and TRBJ1-2; perhaps TRBD1 as D (6 bases). The CDR3 length is 12 residues. The V gene's germline CDR1 is SQVTM and CDR2 ANQGSEA. V shed 6 bases and J shed 8 bases, with 16 bases lying between them. The CDR3 coding sequence is TGCAGCGTGACGGAGGGGGTCAGCGGCTACACCTTC. This sequence encodes CSVTEGVSGYTF.

V is TRBV19 and J is TRBJ1-6, with D maybe TRBD1 (6 bases). The CDR3 runs 13 residues. CDR1 and CDR2 (germline): LNHDA, SQIVND (reference sequence). The V end was cut by 5 bases, the J end by 9 bases, with 11 bases between. This CDR3 reads CASSEGGISPLHF. CDR3 DNA sequence: TGTGCCAGTAGTGAGGGGGGAATTTCACCCCTCCACTTT.